A selection of T cell receptor beta chains follows, all from one sample in a study of regulatory T cells in long-lasting Graves disease. TCRdb re-analysed the multiplex PCR reads in MiXCR, keeping a single row per CDR3 protein. The sample has 700,000 or so distinct CDR3 sequences, around 30% seen once; the top ten hold about 42%. The starting material was peripheral blood mononuclear cells (PBMCs), obtained when the disease was refractory, from a patient treated with antithyroid drugs. The receptors originated from a female donor with Graves disease. The CDR3 runs from the conserved cysteine through the conserved F or W. The D gene is left open where the match is weak. Expanded clones get a size class; other rows say once, few or many, or leave the size out.

d_gene	v_gene	j_gene	abundance	CDR3aa	CDR3nt
NA	TRBV5-1	TRBJ2-7	once	CASSPLRQGLRNEQYF	TGCGCCAGCAGCCCCTTAAGACAGGGACTAAGGAACGAGCAGTACTTC
NA	TRBV19	TRBJ2-7	few	CASSPSLVSAGSYEQYF	TGTGCCAGTAGTCCTTCCCTGGTGTCTGCGGGATCCTACGAGCAGTACTTC
NA	TRBV7-3	TRBJ1-1	NA	CASSSRPQGSAFF	TGTGCCAGCAGCTCCCGGCCCCAGGGGTCAGCTTTCTTT
TRBD1	TRBV11-2	TRBJ2-7	NA	CASSFRTGPYEQYF	TGTGCCAGCAGCTTCCGGACAGGACCCTACGAGCAGTACTTC
TRBD1	TRBV9	TRBJ1-3	few	CASSPMTGTGNTIYF	TGTGCCAGCAGTCCCATGACAGGGACTGGAAACACCATATATTTT
NA	TRBV10-3	TRBJ1-2	NA	CAITGRGDGYTF	TGTGCCATCACTGGGAGGGGTGATGGCTACACCTTC
NA	TRBV18	TRBJ1-1	NA	CASSPLREAFF	TGTGCCAGCTCACCACTGCGTGAAGCTTTCTTT
NA	TRBV3-1	TRBJ2-2	NA	CASSQDMRGLNTGELFF	TGTGCCAGCAGCCAAGATATGAGAGGACTAAACACCGGGGAGCTGTTTTTT
TRBD1	TRBV2	TRBJ1-4	many	CASIPDRVKEKLFF	TGTGCCAGCATCCCGGACAGGGTGAAAGAAAAACTGTTTTTT
TRBD1	TRBV20-1	TRBJ1-2	few	CSARQTGRGYTF	TGCAGTGCTAGACAGACAGGGCGAGGCTACACCTTC
NA	TRBV15	TRBJ1-2	NA	CATSRDPRGNYGYTF	TGTGCCACCAGCAGAGATCCACGGGGTAACTATGGCTACACCTTC
TRBD1	TRBV24-1	TRBJ1-5	few	CATSDTDRVRSNQPQHF	TGTGCCACCAGTGATACCGACAGGGTTAGGAGCAATCAGCCCCAGCATTTT
NA	TRBV12-3/TRBV12-4	TRBJ2-7	NA	CANSIRSGGKSHEQYF	TGTGCCAACAGCATCCGAAGCGGCGGAAAGTCCCACGAGCAGTACTTC
TRBD2	TRBV7-9	TRBJ2-7	NA	CASSPSGNAYEQYF	TGTGCCAGCAGCCCCAGCGGGAACGCCTACGAGCAGTACTTC
NA	TRBV20-1	TRBJ1-1	NA	CSAAGPNTEAFF	TGCAGTGCTGCAGGACCGAACACTGAAGCTTTCTTT
NA	TRBV5-1	TRBJ1-1	many	CASSLGRANTEAFF	TGTGCCAGCAGCTTAGGGCGCGCGAACACTGAAGCTTTCTTT
TRBD1	TRBV29-1	TRBJ2-3	NA	CSVGGGQGRSDTQYF	TGCAGCGTTGGAGGGGGACAGGGGAGATCAGATACGCAGTATTTT
NA	TRBV2	TRBJ1-1	few	CASSDWGITEAFF	TGTGCCAGCAGTGACTGGGGGATCACTGAAGCTTTCTTT
TRBD1	TRBV20-1	TRBJ1-1	few	CSGRQGAGGTEAFF	TGCAGTGGTAGACAGGGGGCAGGGGGCACTGAAGCTTTCTTT
NA	TRBV24-1	TRBJ2-2	NA	CATSETGNTGELFF	TGTGCCACCAGTGAAACAGGGAACACCGGGGAGCTGTTTTTT
TRBD2	TRBV19	TRBJ2-2	NA	CASTQLARAPSGELFF	TGTGCCAGTACCCAACTAGCGAGAGCTCCCTCCGGGGAGCTGTTTTTT
NA	TRBV12-3/TRBV12-4	TRBJ1-3	NA	CASSFESGRSGNTIYF	TGTGCCAGCAGTTTTGAGTCCGGACGCTCTGGAAACACCATATATTTT
TRBD2	TRBV29-1	TRBJ2-7	NA	CSARGGSTYEQYF	TGCAGCGCCCGGGGGGGATCGACATACGAGCAGTACTTC
TRBD2	TRBV12-3/TRBV12-4	TRBJ2-7	few	CASGGTTSYEQYF	TGTGCCAGCGGAGGGACTACCAGCTACGAGCAGTACTTC
NA	TRBV29-1	TRBJ2-7	few	CSVAGRLGYEQYF	TGCAGCGTTGCGGGCAGGTTGGGGTACGAGCAGTACTTC
TRBD1	TRBV3-1	TRBJ1-2	few	CASSQQTGLRYGYTF	TGTGCCAGCAGCCAGCAGACAGGGCTTCGCTATGGCTACACCTTC
TRBD1	TRBV12-3/TRBV12-4	TRBJ1-5	many	CASSTTGGDQPQHF	TGTGCCAGCAGCACTACAGGGGGGGATCAGCCCCAGCATTTT
NA	TRBV27	TRBJ1-2	NA	CASSLSPGAGGYTF	TGTGCCAGCAGTTTATCTCCGGGGGCCGGGGGCTACACCTTC
TRBD1	TRBV30	TRBJ1-5	NA	CAWSPDRGPQPQHF	TGTGCCTGGAGTCCAGACAGGGGGCCTCAGCCCCAGCATTTT
TRBD1	TRBV11-1	TRBJ1-4	few	CASSTGTGEEKLFF	TGTGCCAGCAGCACCGGGACAGGGGAAGAAAAACTGTTTTTT
NA	TRBV12-3/TRBV12-4	TRBJ1-1	many	CASSNWVEAFF	TGTGCCAGCAGTAACTGGGTTGAAGCTTTCTTT
NA	TRBV6-1	TRBJ2-7	NA	CASTREDEQYF	TGTGCCAGCACCAGAGAAGACGAGCAGTACTTC
NA	TRBV2	TRBJ2-5	many	CASSEQPGETQYF	TGTGCCAGCAGTGAACAGCCAGGAGAGACCCAGTACTTC
TRBD2	TRBV20-1	TRBJ2-7	NA	CSAPRLAGGTSTEQYF	TGCAGTGCCCCCCGGCTAGCGGGAGGTACCTCTACGGAGCAGTACTTC
TRBD1	TRBV5-5	TRBJ1-1	NA	CASSLSVGQGATEAFF	TGTGCCAGCAGCTTGTCTGTGGGACAGGGGGCGACTGAAGCTTTCTTT
NA	TRBV6-1	TRBJ1-1	NA	CASTPARVNTEAFF	TGTGCCAGCACTCCCGCCAGGGTGAACACTGAAGCTTTCTTT
NA	TRBV7-9	TRBJ1-1	NA	CASSGEVASSEAFF	TGTGCCAGCAGCGGAGAGGTGGCTTCCAGTGAAGCTTTCTTT